The 29 T cell receptor beta chains below all came from one sample that was sequenced in a study of Graves' ophthalmopathy and Graves' hyperthyroidism. TCR beta CDR3 amplification used RNA transcripts. Second-round multiplex PCR came after first-round RT-PCR with HTBI primers. TCRdb processed the multiplex PCR reads anew with MiXCR; each CDR3 protein has one entry. The data show hundreds of thousands of distinct CDR3 sequences, 35% to 45% seen once. The sample was peripheral blood. The origin of the receptors is an adult man with Graves' ophthalmopathy.

V is TRBV15 and J is TRBJ1-2; D gene uncertain. The V gene lost 3 bases and the J gene lost 4 bases, with 9 bases spanning the gap. The CDR3 is 13 amino acids. The germline V gene encodes CDR1 LNHNV and CDR2 YYDKDF (reference sequence). The CDR3 reads CATSSLGGYGYTF. In DNA form, the CDR3 reads TGTGCCACCAGCAGTTTAGGAGGCTATGGCTACACCTTC.

In regard to this clonotype: Just one base apart from a much larger clone, this may be a read error. The chain joins TRBV4-1 to TRBJ2-2; 16 nucleotides align to TRBD2. The CDR3 consists of 17 residues. Germline V gives CDR1 MGHRA, CDR2 YSYEKL. J lost 9 bases, V lost 1 base, and 5 bases had no gene match. The CDR3 sequence: CASSQAGTSGRGRELFF. The DNA of the CDR3 is TGCGCCAGCAGCCAAGCTGGGACTAGCGGGAGGGGGAGGGAGCTGTTTTTT.

This chain joins TRBV25-1 and TRBJ2-1; no clear D. Trimming removed 6 bases at V and 7 bases at J, with 10 bases between. This CDR3 comprises 12 residues. CDR1 is MGHDK and CDR2 is SYGVNS in the germline V gene. CDR3 nucleotides: TGTGCCAGCAGCTCAAGCAGGAATGAGCAGTTCTTC. Its protein product is CASSSSRNEQFF.

This sequence joins TRBV14 and TRBJ2-7, with D unclear. CDR3 length equals 14 residues. Germline V gene lookup returns CDR1 SGHDN and CDR2 FVKESK. The ends were cut back, 5 bases at V and 3 bases at J, with 14 bases in the middle. CDR3 bases: TGTGCCAGCAGCTTGGCCAACGCGGTCTACGAGCAGTACTTC. This encodes CASSLANAVYEQYF.

This clonotype was counted many times. The chain employs TRBV5-1 and TRBJ1-1; D is undetermined. The V gene lost 6 bases and the J gene lost 0 bases, with 15 bases spanning the gap. CDR1 and CDR2 (germline): SGHRS, YFSETQ. CDR3 length: 15 residues. This chain's CDR3 is CASKLAAFMNTEAFF. CDR3 DNA sequence: TGCGCCAGCAAGCTGGCAGCCTTCATGAACACTGAAGCTTTCTTT.

This chain uses TRBV10-3 with TRBJ1-4; 10 nucleotides match TRBD1. CDR1 and CDR2 from the germline V gene are ENHRY and SYGVKD. CDR3 length equals 15 residues. The trim removed 4 bases at V and 8 bases at J, leaving 7 bases unmatched. CDR3 loop: CAISAGTGEGEKLFF. CDR3 DNA: TGTGCCATCAGTGCTGGGACAGGGGAAGGAGAAAAACTGTTTTTT.

The sample holds a few counts of this clonotype. A junction boundary mismatches the germline segment, possibly from a read error. This chain joins TRBV7-2 and TRBJ2-7, with 9 positions matching TRBD2. CDR3 size: 15 residues. CDR1 and CDR2 (germline): SGHTA, FQGNSA. As DNA, the CDR3 is TGCGCCAGCAGCGTCCAGCGGGAGGCCTCCTACGAGCAGTACTTC. Protein sequence: CASSVQREASYEQYF.

This chain uses TRBV25-1 with TRBJ1-1; D ambiguous. CDR1 is MGHDK and CDR2 is SYGVNS in the germline V gene. V gave up 9 bases and J gave up 3 bases, with 2 bases separating them. CDR3 length equals 9 residues. The CDR3 spells CARDTEAFF. The CDR3 bases are TGTGCCAGGGACACTGAAGCTTTCTTT.

This chain links TRBV10-3 with TRBJ1-2; unclear D gene. The CDR3 has 13 amino acids. In germline, CDR1 is ENHRY, CDR2 SYGVKD. The V gene lost 11 bases and the J gene lost 7 bases, with 20 bases spanning the gap. CDR3 nucleotide sequence: TGTGCCTGGAGTGTAATAGCCACAAGTGGCTACACCTTC. Translating it yields CAWSVIATSGYTF.

The chain carries TRBV7-2 and TRBJ2-5; TRBD1 matches 9 bases. Trimming at V came to 0 bases and at J to 4 bases, leaving 6 bases not matched to a gene. This CDR3 has 16 amino acids. Germline CDR1 and CDR2: SGHTA and FQGNSA. CDR3 nucleotides: TGTGCCAGCAGCTTAGCCCCCGGGACAGGGAGAGAGACCCAGTACTTC. Its protein product is CASSLAPGTGRETQYF.

This clonotype was counted ten times or more. The genes are TRBV7-8 and TRBJ2-5; TRBD2 is a possible D gene (5 bases). With 5 bases removed from V and 5 bases from J, the gap between germline ends came to 18 bases. The CDR3 sequence is 15 residues long. The germline V gene encodes CDR1 SGHVS and CDR2 FQNEAQ. CDR3 region: CASSPSVSVGETQYF. In DNA, the CDR3 is TGTGCCAGCAGCCCCTCCGTTAGCGTTGGCGAGACCCAGTACTTC.

The J gene is TRBJ1-1, the V gene TRBV12-3 or TRBV12-4; 8 nucleotides agree with TRBD1. This CDR3 region has 14 residues. Germline trimming cut 6 bases from V and 4 bases from J; bases unmatched to any gene: 7. Here the CDR3 reads CASSMGQEGTEAFF. CDR3 nucleotide sequence: TGTGCCAGCAGCATGGGACAGGAAGGCACTGAAGCTTTCTTT.

This clonotype was counted at least ten times. This chain links TRBV7-9 with TRBJ2-2; 15 bases are a match to TRBD2. V shed 4 bases, J shed 7 bases, and the junction held 4 bases outside the gene matches. The CDR3 has 16 amino acids. The germline CDR1 and CDR2 sequences are SEHNR and FQNEAQ (reference sequence). CDR3 sequence (DNA): TGTGCCAGCAGCTCTGGGACTAGCGGGAGGATCGGGGAGCTGTTTTTT. Translated: CASSSGTSGRIGELFF.

This clonotype was detected a few times. V gene TRBV9 combines with J gene TRBJ1-5; D is unclear. This CDR3 is built from 15 residues. V was trimmed by 4 bases and J by 5 bases, leaving 16 bases between them. Germline V gives CDR1 SGDLS, CDR2 YYNGEE. The CDR3 spells CASSQQGQRHQPQHF. Written as DNA, the CDR3 is TGTGCCAGCAGCCAACAAGGGCAGAGACATCAGCCCCAGCATTTT. Full variable domain (missing parts from reference TRBV9 and TRBJ1-5): DSGVTQTPKHLITATGQRVTLRCSPRSGDLSVYWYQQSLDQGLQFLIQYYNGEERAKGNILERFSAQQFPDLHSELNLSSLELGDSALYFCASSQQGQRHQPQHFGDGTRLSIL.

At least ten counts were recorded for this clonotype. This rearrangement joins TRBV2 to TRBJ2-6; no clear D gene. The ends were cut back, 7 bases at V and 2 bases at J, with 9 bases in the middle. The CDR3 contains 14 residues. Germline CDR1 reads SNHLY; CDR2 reads FYNNEI. The DNA for the CDR3 is TGTGCCAGCAATTTGGTTCCTGGGGCCAACGTCCTGACTTTC. Its protein product is CASNLVPGANVLTF.

The rearrangement links TRBV6-5 to TRBJ2-7, with D tentatively TRBD1 or TRBD2 (5 bases each). CDR3 length: 15 residues. The V gene lost 5 bases and the J gene lost 3 bases, with 17 bases spanning the gap. Per the germline V gene, CDR1 is MNHEY and CDR2 is SVGAGI. CDR3 loop: CASSAIGTTNYEQYF. The CDR3 DNA reads as TGTGCCAGCAGTGCCATTGGGACGACAAACTACGAGCAGTACTTC.

This clonotype is a singleton in its sample. J is TRBJ1-4 and V is TRBV2, with D possibly being TRBD1 (5 bases). The germline gives CDR1 SNHLY, CDR2 FYNNEI. The V gene lost 4 bases and the J gene lost 5 bases, with 14 bases spanning the gap. The CDR3 length is 15 residues. CDR3 nucleotide sequence: TGTGCCAGCAGTGTTGGGCCCGGGGGAAATGAAAAACTGTTTTTT. This encodes CASSVGPGGNEKLFF.

V is TRBV11-3 and J is TRBJ2-7, with D possibly matching TRBD2 (5 bases). There are 14 residues in the CDR3. V was shortened by 5 bases and J by 2 bases, with 13 bases between the two germline ends. CDR1 is SGHNT, CDR2 YENEEA, per germline. The CDR3 is CASSQTNGPYEQYF. DNA of the CDR3: TGTGCCAGCAGCCAGACTAATGGCCCCTACGAGCAGTACTTC.

The table lists this clonotype with many counts. The rearrangement uses TRBV7-7 and TRBJ2-5; 8 nucleotides agree with TRBD1. Germline CDR1 and CDR2: SSHAT and FNYEAQ (reference sequence). CDR3 length: 15 residues. The junction had 9 bases not matched to a gene; V was cut back by 5 bases and J by 4 bases. This CDR3 is CASSPTGASGETQYF. CDR3 bases: TGTGCCAGCAGCCCGACAGGGGCTTCTGGAGAGACCCAGTACTTC.

As regards this clonotype: This could be a read error, since a much larger clone is one nucleotide away. The chain carries TRBV11-2 and TRBJ1-5, with D uncertain. Germline loops: CDR1 SGHAT, CDR2 FQNNGV. V lost 9 bases, J lost 2 bases, and 17 bases lay in between. The CDR3 contains 15 residues. CDR3 sequence: CASTDLGYGNQPQHF. The CDR3 bases are TGTGCCAGTACCGATCTGGGGTATGGCAATCAGCCCCAGCATTTT.

This clonotype was recorded many times. CDR3: CSARAGPYSPLHF. CDR3 nucleotides: TGCAGTGCTAGAGCAGGGCCGTATTCACCCCTCCACTTT. The J gene is TRBJ1-6, the V gene TRBV20-1, with D perhaps matching TRBD1 (5 bases). CDR3 size: 13 residues. Germline-derived CDR1 and CDR2 are DFQATT and SNEGSKA (reference sequence). Trimming took 1 base from V and 8 from J, leaving 9 bases between them.

The chain carries TRBV15 and TRBJ1-2; no firm D call. Germline CDR1 is LNHNV and CDR2 is YYDKDF (reference sequence). The V end lost 6 bases, the J end lost 4 bases, and 12 bases lay between the germline ends. This CDR3 spans 13 amino acids. CDR3 residues: CATRMDGSYGYTF. CDR3 coding DNA: TGTGCCACCAGGATGGACGGATCCTATGGCTACACCTTC.

This chain links TRBV9 with TRBJ1-2, with D possibly TRBD1 on 5 matching bases. Germline V gives CDR1 SGDLS, CDR2 YYNGEE. Trimming removed 4 bases from V and 4 bases from J, with 14 bases in between. This CDR3 region has 14 residues. The CDR3 loop reads CASSRDAEGYGYTF. CDR3 coding DNA: TGTGCCAGCAGCCGGGACGCCGAGGGCTATGGCTACACCTTC.

This clonotype was observed many times. The chain combines TRBV10-3 with TRBJ1-3; no clear D gene. The CDR3 covers 14 residues. Per the germline V gene, CDR1 is ENHRY and CDR2 is SYGVKD. Trimming left V 11 bases short and J 4 bases short, with 18 bases between. DNA for the CDR3: TGTGCCGTCGGCCTAGGGCGTTTGGGAAACACCATATATTTT. Residues: CAVGLGRLGNTIYF.

A word on this clonotype: The conserved closing phenylalanine or tryptophan is absent in this CDR3, likely reflecting a read error. The chain carries TRBV7-9 and TRBJ1-5, with a possible D match to TRBD1 (6 bases). Germline CDR1 is SEHNR and CDR2 is FQNEAQ (reference sequence). Trimming pared 5 bases from V and 12 bases from J, leaving 17 bases between. The CDR3 has 13 amino acids. CDR3 coding DNA: TGTGCCAGCAGCCCTGAATCGGGACATGGCCAGCATCTT. It specifies CASSPESGHGQHL.

This clonotype was observed many times. The chain joins TRBV20-1 to TRBJ1-5, with 10 bases lining up with TRBD1. The ends lost 6 bases at V and 7 bases at J; junction bases unmatched: 9. This CDR3 region has 14 residues. In germline, CDR1 is DFQATT, CDR2 SNEGSKA (reference sequence). For the CDR3, the DNA is TGCAGTGCCAACGATGGGACAGGGGCCCAGCCCCAGCATTTT. Encoded protein: CSANDGTGAQPQHF.

This clonotype has only a few counts. The chain links TRBV2 to TRBJ2-5, with 7 bases lining up with TRBD1. The CDR3 spans 14 residues. Germline V gives CDR1 SNHLY, CDR2 FYNNEI. Trimming at V came to 5 bases and at J to 4 bases, leaving 7 bases not matched to a gene. As DNA, the CDR3 is TGTGCCAGCAGTTTAACCTACAGGGGAGAGACCCAGTACTTC. It translates to CASSLTYRGETQYF.

J is TRBJ2-2 and V is TRBV6-5, with D unclear. Germline assignment: CDR1 MNHEY and CDR2 SVGAGI. V was trimmed by 10 bases and J by 0 bases, leaving 12 bases between them. There are 14 residues in the CDR3. The CDR3 sequence: CATRVISNTGELFF. Here the CDR3 DNA reads TGTGCCACCCGGGTGATCTCGAACACCGGGGAGCTGTTTTTT.

This chain links TRBV20-1 with TRBJ2-2; D is possibly TRBD1 or TRBD2 (5 bases each). V was clipped by 0 bases and J by 3 bases, with 11 bases between them. The CDR3 spans 15 residues. Per the germline V gene, CDR1 is DFQATT and CDR2 is SNEGSKA (reference sequence). CDR3 region: CSARDPGTDTGELFF. The CDR3 DNA is TGCAGTGCTAGAGATCCAGGGACCGACACCGGGGAGCTGTTTTTT.